The rows below give T cell receptor beta chains drawn from one sample of a study of cytomegalovirus exposure and HLA in healthy donors. The repertoire was sequenced with immunoSEQ multiplex PCR; TCRdb's copy has only in-frame clones and lacks some. The sample contains around 300,000 clones, around 85% of which appear only once. Sequenced: PBMCs. These receptors all come from a woman younger than 35 in good health and CMV-seronegative. Both conserved end residues are part of each CDR3. Fields, in order: clone size, J gene, D gene, V gene, CDR3 DNA, CDR3 protein. The D gene is left open where the match is weak. The size entry is marked missing in some rows and otherwise reads once, few, many or a size class.

>-|TRBJ2-7|TRBD2|TRBV7-8
TGTGCCTCGGGGGGGGCAGCTAGGAGCTACGAGCAGTACTTC
CASGGAARSYEQYF
>-|TRBJ1-2|-|TRBV27
TGTGCCAGCAGTTTATACGGGGATGGCTACACCTTC
CASSLYGDGYTF
>-|TRBJ2-7|TRBD1|TRBV29-1
TGCAGCGTTTTCTCCAGGGACAGGGGGCGACCCTACGAGCAGTACTTC
CSVFSRDRGRPYEQYF
>-|TRBJ2-2|TRBD2|TRBV2
TGTGCCAGCAAGCGGGGGGGCACCGGGGAGCTGTTTTTT
CASKRGGTGELFF
>-|TRBJ2-7|TRBD2|TRBV4-1
TGCGCCAGCAGCCAGGCCCCGGGACTAACCTACGAGCAGTACTTC
CASSQAPGLTYEQYF
>-|TRBJ1-2|TRBD1|TRBV10-2
TGCGCCAGTAGGGACAGCCAAAACTATGGCTACACCTTC
CASRDSQNYGYTF
>-|TRBJ1-2|-|TRBV5-4
TGTGCCAGCAGCGACAGTATTAACTATGGCTACACCTTC
CASSDSINYGYTF
>-|TRBJ1-2|-|TRBV30
TGTGCCTGGGGCGACAGGTCGGCCTATGGCTACACCTTC
CAWGDRSAYGYTF
>-|TRBJ2-1|TRBD2|TRBV5-1
TGCGCCAGCAGCTCCCCGACTAGCGGGAGGCCTAATAGTCCCTGGAATGAGCAGTTCTTC
CASSSPTSGRPNSPWNEQFF
>-|TRBJ2-7|-|TRBV14
TGTGCCAGCAGCCGGAGCTACGAGCAGTACTTC
CASSRSYEQYF
>-|TRBJ2-3|-|TRBV7-8
TGTGCCAGCAGCAGCCCGGGGGGGACAGCAAGCACAGATACGCAGTATTTT
CASSSPGGTASTDTQYF
>few|TRBJ1-1|-|TRBV7-3
TGTGCCAGCAGCTTGAGGAGAGCCACTGAAGCTTTCTTT
CASSLRRATEAFF
>once|TRBJ2-1|-|TRBV6-5
TGTGCCAGCAGTTACGGCAGGGGCAAATACAATGAGCAGTTCTTC
CASSYGRGKYNEQFF
>-|TRBJ2-5|-|TRBV2
TGTGCCAGCAGTATTATTCCCGGAGGCGGGGCGGCGGGGACCCAGTACTTC
CASSIIPGGGAAGTQYF
>-|TRBJ1-2|-|TRBV6-5
TGTGCCACCGGGCTGGCCCAGGACAGCTACTATGGCTACACCTTC
CATGLAQDSYYGYTF
>-|TRBJ2-2|-|TRBV7-8
TGTGCCAGCAGCTCACCCGGGACAAACACGGACACCGGGGAGCTGTTTTTT
CASSSPGTNTDTGELFF
>-|TRBJ1-1|-|TRBV19
TGTGCCAGTAGTCCCCGAACGACAGTGGCCGAAGCTTTCTTT
CASSPRTTVAEAFF
>-|TRBJ1-1|TRBD1|TRBV27
TGTGCCAGCAGCTCCCCGACAGGGGCGGTGAGAGCTTTCTTT
CASSSPTGAVRAFF
>-|TRBJ2-2|-|TRBV5-4
TGTGCCAGCAGCTTTTTCGGGGGGCGGTACACCGGGGAGCTGTTTTTT
CASSFFGGRYTGELFF
>-|TRBJ2-3|-|TRBV15
TGTGCCACCAGCAGAGACAGGGTAGGAGATACGCAGTATTTT
CATSRDRVGDTQYF
>-|TRBJ2-1|TRBD2|TRBV7-8
TGTGCCAGCAGCTTCTCACTAGCGCGCTCCTACAATGAGCAGTTCTTC
CASSFSLARSYNEQFF
>-|TRBJ1-1|-|TRBV4-1
TGCGCCAGCAGCCGCCTTGGGGTGGGAAGGAGGTACACTGAAGCTTTCTTT
CASSRLGVGRRYTEAFF
>-|TRBJ1-4|-|TRBV28
TGTGCCAGCGAGGATTCAATTAATGAAAAACTGTTTTTT
CASEDSINEKLFF
>-|TRBJ1-1|-|TRBV27
TGTGCCAGCAGTTTAGCAGGGTCCACTGAAGCTTTCTTT
CASSLAGSTEAFF
>-|TRBJ2-1|-|TRBV5-4
TGTGCCAGCAGCTCCACTAGCATCAGCTACAATGAGCAGTTCTTC
CASSSTSISYNEQFF
>-|TRBJ2-7|TRBD1|TRBV27
TGTGCCAGCAGGAAAGTGGCTCGTGGGGACAGCTACGAGCAGTACTTC
CASRKVARGDSYEQYF
>-|TRBJ1-2|-|TRBV6-1
TGTGCCAGCAGTGAAGACCCTCTTATCAGTAACTATGGCTACACCTTC
CASSEDPLISNYGYTF
>-|TRBJ2-7|TRBD2|TRBV4-3
TGCGCCAGCAGCCAAGGACTAGCGGGGGGGGCCTACGAGCAGTACTTC
CASSQGLAGGAYEQYF
>-|TRBJ1-1|TRBD1|TRBV28
TGTGCCAGCAGGCGTAGGGGGCAGGGGGCTGAAGCTTTCTTT
CASRRRGQGAEAFF
>-|TRBJ2-1|TRBD1|TRBV6-5
TGTGCCAGCAGCGTACCGGGACAGGGTGGTAATGAGCAGTTCTTC
CASSVPGQGGNEQFF
>-|TRBJ1-2|TRBD1|TRBV30
TGTGCCTGGAGTGCAGGGACAGGGCAGGGCTACACCTTC
CAWSAGTGQGYTF
>-|TRBJ2-2|-|TRBV19
TGTGCGCCAAGATTCCTAGACACCGGGGAGCTGTTTTTT
CAPRFLDTGELFF
>few|TRBJ1-5|TRBD1|TRBV6-1
TGTGCCACTCGACAGGGGATGGTGCGGGCTCAGCCCCAGCATTTT
CATRQGMVRAQPQHF